The 20 T cell receptor beta chains reported below all come from one sample, sequenced in a study of T-cell memory formation after mild COVID-19. TCRdb recomputed calls from the 5' RACE reads with MiXCR, one row per CDR3 protein. The repertoire holds around 250,000 distinct CDR3 sequences, with approximately 9% as singletons. Material for sequencing was PBMCs or a T cell subset sorted from them (not recorded which). Receptor source: a man younger than 30 who had mild COVID-19 (a few samples of this study predate the infection). Cell type and time point are not known.

This clonotype was recorded a few times. This chain connects TRBV20-1 to TRBJ1-2; TRBD1 matches 9 bases. The V and J ends lost 0 bases and 4 bases, in that order; junction bases with no gene match: 6. CDR3 length: 15 residues. CDR1 is DFQATT and CDR2 is SNEGSKA in the germline V gene (reference sequence). CDR3 bases: TGCAGTGCTAGAGATGTTGGGACAGGGACCTATGGCTACACCTTC. Protein product: CSARDVGTGTYGYTF.

The chain is built from TRBV7-2 and TRBJ2-2, with a possible D match to TRBD2 (6 bases). Germline V gene data show CDR1 as SGHTA and CDR2 as FQGNSA. V lost 4 bases and J 4 bases, leaving 16 bases between the germline ends. The CDR3 sequence is 16 residues long. Here the CDR3 DNA reads TGTGCCAGCAGCTCGCAGCGCCTAGCGCTCACCGGGGAGCTGTTTTTT. Translated, it gives CASSSQRLALTGELFF.

This clonotype showed up just a few times. The genes are TRBV10-2 and TRBJ2-7; TRBD2 agrees at 7 bases. The germline gives CDR1 WSHSY, CDR2 SAAADI. The CDR3 is made up of 16 amino acids. J was trimmed by 7 bases and V by 1 base; bases with no gene match: 13. This CDR3 reads CASSELAQPGREEQYF. The CDR3 bases are TGCGCCAGCAGTGAGTTGGCTCAGCCGGGGAGGGAAGAGCAGTACTTC.

This clonotype was observed a few times. The V gene is TRBV5-1, the J gene TRBJ1-1; D gene unclear. Germline V gives CDR1 SGHRS, CDR2 YFSETQ. The CDR3 is 14 amino acids. Between the trimmed V and J ends, which lost 2 bases and 2 bases, there was a span of 10 bases. The CDR3 DNA sequence: TGCGCCAGCAGCTTCAAGGGAGTAAACACTGAAGCTTTCTTT. It encodes CASSFKGVNTEAFF.

This chain connects TRBV18 to TRBJ2-1; D is ambiguous. Germline CDR1 reads KGHSH; CDR2 reads LQKENI. V dropped 0 bases and J dropped 9 bases, with 6 bases sitting between them. This CDR3 spans 12 amino acids. CDR3 in DNA: TGTGCCAGCTCACCACCGGTGACTGAGCAGTTCTTC. Amino acid sequence: CASSPPVTEQFF.

The chain couples TRBV7-2 to TRBJ2-7; D uncertain. The V gene lost 5 bases and the J gene lost 0 bases, with 14 bases spanning the gap. Germline CDR1 SGHTA, CDR2 FQGNSA. The length of the CDR3 is 15 residues. The CDR3 spells CASSLDRAVSYEQYF. Written as DNA, the CDR3 is TGTGCCAGCAGCCTAGACCGGGCGGTCTCCTACGAGCAGTACTTC. Variable domain in full (rest from reference TRBV7-2 and TRBJ2-7): GAGVSQSPSNKVTEKGKDVELRCDPISGHTALYWYRQSLGQGLEFLIYFQGNSAPDKSGLPSDRFSAERTGGSVSTLTIQRTQQEDSAVYLCASSLDRAVSYEQYFGPGTRLTVT.

This clonotype was detected only a few times. This chain joins TRBV10-3 and TRBJ1-4; TRBD1 matches 7 bases. The germline V gene encodes CDR1 ENHRY and CDR2 SYGVKD. With V trimmed by 10 bases and J by 4 bases, 6 bases remained unmatched. The CDR3 is 13 residues long. CDR3 sequence (DNA): TGTGCCACCCGGGACAGCCTTAATGAAAAACTGTTTTTT. It is translated as CATRDSLNEKLFF.

This clonotype was detected a few times. V usage is TRBV7-6 and J usage is TRBJ2-5; D remains ambiguous. The V and J ends lost 1 base and 3 bases respectively, with 9 bases between them. The CDR3 consists of 14 residues. The germline V gene encodes CDR1 SGHVS and CDR2 FNYEAQ. The chain's CDR3 is CASSLGYLEETQYF. In nucleotides, the CDR3 is TGTGCCAGCAGCTTAGGCTACTTAGAAGAGACCCAGTACTTC.

The rearrangement links TRBV18 to TRBJ2-3; D remains ambiguous. The CDR3 totals 13 residues. With 4 bases removed from V and 0 bases from J, the gap between germline ends came to 5 bases. The germline V gene has CDR1 KGHSH and CDR2 LQKENI. Here the CDR3 DNA reads TGTGCCAGCTCACAGTCTAGCACAGATACGCAGTATTTT. It translates to CASSQSSTDTQYF.

Concerning this clonotype itself: At one end, the junction sequence differs from germline, possibly due to a read error. This sequence joins TRBV7-2 and TRBJ2-5, with 12 bases fitting TRBD2. This CDR3 has 12 residues. Germline V lookup: CDR1 SGHTA, CDR2 FQGNSA. The CDR3 protein is CASSYGLAGILF. The CDR3 coding sequence is TGTGCCAGCAGCTACGGACTAGCGGGGATCCTCTTC.

Many counts were recorded for this clonotype. One end of the junction fails to match germline, which may point to a read error. The chain employs TRBV5-1 and TRBJ1-1; D gene uncertain. This CDR3 has 11 residues. Germline V CDR1 and CDR2: SGHRS, YFSETQ. The CDR3, as DNA: TGTGCCAGCAGTTTGGGCACTGAAGCTTTCTTT. Translating gives CASSLGTEAFF.

This clonotype was counted ten times or more. V and J are TRBV11-2 and TRBJ2-2, with TRBD1 identical over 9 bases. V shed 5 bases, J shed 2 bases, and the junction held 6 bases outside the gene matches. The CDR3 contains 16 residues. CDR1 is SGHAT, CDR2 FQNNGV, per germline. The DNA of the CDR3 is TGTGCCAGCAGCATCCGGGACAGGGTTAACACCGGGGAGCTGTTTTTT. Protein product: CASSIRDRVNTGELFF.

This clonotype was recorded at least ten times. The V and J genes are TRBV5-1 and TRBJ2-1; weak D call: TRBD2 (6 bases). CDR1 is SGHRS and CDR2 is YFSETQ in the germline V gene. CDR3 length equals 22 residues. V dropped 1 base and J dropped 0 bases, with 29 bases sitting between them. The CDR3, as DNA: TGCGCCAGCAGCTTGCGGGGGTATCAATCCCGTACTCTCATTACCTCCTACAATGAGCAGTTCTTC. It translates to CASSLRGYQSRTLITSYNEQFF. Looking up the rest from reference TRBV5-1 and TRBJ2-1 gives the full variable domain: KAGVTQTPRYLIKTRGQQVTLSCSPISGHRSVSWYQQTPGQGLQFLFEYFSETQRNKGNFPGRFSGRQFSNSRSEMNVSTLELGDSALYLCASSLRGYQSRTLITSYNEQFFGPGTRLTVL.

This clonotype has only a few counts. This chain connects TRBV9 to TRBJ2-3; TRBD2 matches 11 bases. This CDR3 is built from 16 residues. Germline CDR1 is SGDLS and CDR2 is YYNGEE. After removal of 4 bases from V and 2 bases from J, the junction contained 6 bases not matched to a gene. The CDR3 reads CASSLLAGVPTDTQYF. CDR3 DNA: TGTGCCAGCAGCCTACTAGCGGGGGTACCCACAGATACGCAGTATTTT.

The chain links TRBV10-3 to TRBJ2-3; unclear D gene. Trimming removed 1 base at V and 0 bases at J, with 5 bases between. Germline CDR1 reads ENHRY; CDR2 reads SYGVKD. This CDR3 contains 14 residues. CDR3 loop: CAISELTSTDTQYF. The CDR3 DNA reads as TGTGCCATCAGTGAGTTGACTAGCACAGATACGCAGTATTTT.

This clonotype was seen a few times. This chain uses TRBV27 with TRBJ1-3; 9 positions agree with TRBD1. CDR3 size: 13 residues. Trimming at V came to 10 bases and at J to 1 base, leaving 2 bases not matched to a gene. Germline V gene lookup returns CDR1 MNHEY and CDR2 SMNVEV (reference sequence). DNA of the CDR3: TGTGCCACTGGGACAGGGTCTGGAAACACCATATATTTT. Protein sequence: CATGTGSGNTIYF.

In this sample, this clonotype turned up a few times. The V and J genes are TRBV7-9 and TRBJ2-7; TRBD2 is a possible D gene (6 bases). Trimming removed 5 bases from V and 0 bases from J, with 14 bases in between. This CDR3 region has 15 residues. Germline CDR1 reads SEHNR; CDR2 reads FQNEAQ (reference sequence). The CDR3 region has the DNA TGTGCCAGCAGCCCAGCGGGCTTAAGCTCCTACGAGCAGTACGTC. Its protein is CASSPAGLSSYEQYV.

The chain combines TRBV9 with TRBJ2-2; D remains unclear. The germline V gene has CDR1 SGDLS and CDR2 YYNGEE. Trimming took off 4 bases at V and 10 bases at J, with 14 bases between the two ends. The CDR3 loop spans 13 amino acids. CDR3 in amino acids: CASSRSRGAELFF. As DNA, the CDR3 is TGTGCCAGCAGCCGAAGTAGAGGTGCGGAGCTGTTTTTT.

This clonotype was recorded a few times. The rearrangement joins TRBV27 to TRBJ2-7; D is possibly TRBD1 (5 bases). The CDR3 covers 13 residues. CDR1 and CDR2 (germline): MNHEY, SMNVEV (reference sequence). V was pared by 3 bases and J by 3 bases, with 9 bases between. CDR3 nucleotides: TGTGCCAGCAGTTTTAGGCAGGGCTACGAGCAGTACTTC. Translating it yields CASSFRQGYEQYF.

This clonotype turned up a few times. The rearrangement joins TRBV4-1 to TRBJ1-5; the match to TRBD1 covers 7 bases. The CDR3 sequence is 15 residues long. The germline V gene encodes CDR1 MGHRA and CDR2 YSYEKL. Losses at the gene ends were 4 bases for V and 0 bases for J; bases not matched to a gene: 3. The CDR3 sequence is CASSRTGDSNQPQHF. CDR3 DNA sequence: TGCGCCAGCAGCCGAACAGGGGATAGCAATCAGCCCCAGCATTTT.